This TCR beta chain is from a study of OX40 agonist ivuxolimab in advanced cancers. The overall study: Earlier treatment with anti-PD-1, anti-PD-L1 or anti-CTLA-4 was permitted, and over 35% had received some. Findings and limits, study-wide: At 0.1 to 3.0 mg/kg, CD4+ and CD8+ blood T cells expanded clonally by week 6. Certain nonresponding patients likewise had low normalized T-cell clonal expansion.

The V gene's germline CDR1 is MNHEY and CDR2 SMNVEV (reference sequence). V was trimmed by 4 bases and J by 0 bases, leaving 10 bases between them. The CDR3 runs to 14 residues. Some clones are missing from TCRdb's copy, which holds only in-frame ones; the method was immunoSEQ multiplex PCR. The sample carries 20,000 or so clones, 74% recorded once. Note on this clone: Its antigen is unidentified.

This chain uses TRBV27 with TRBJ2-7, with a tentative D call TRBD1 (5 bases). The sequencing here drew on CD4+ or CD8+ T cells sorted from blood, taken in a trial of the OX40 agonist ivuxolimab. The source is an adult with an advanced solid tumor such as melanoma, head and neck, liver or kidney cancer. The CDR3 region is CASSSSDTSYEQYF. CDR3 sequence (DNA): TGTGCCAGCAGTTCCTCGGACACCTCCTACGAGCAGTACTTC.